This T cell receptor beta chain was captured by sequencing in a study of human T cells and chemical hapten exposure. Findings and caveats of the study: Donors, who had alopecia, may show an immune response that differs from healthy people's. PT1 expanded TCR numbers rose with patch test score.

V was pared by 4 bases and J by 10 bases, with 13 bases between. Per germline, CDR1 SGHTA and CDR2 FQGNSA. The CDR3 length is 12 residues. Described time point: pre-sensitization, week 0. Stated treatment: therapeutic diphenylcyclopropenone sensitization with weekly scalp DPC. Each patch-test visit's blood sample preceded patch application. As for this clonotype: What it recognizes is unknown.

TCRdb re-called the RACE reads through MiXCR, storing one row per CDR3 protein. Of about 68,000 distinct CDR3 sequences listed, 11% are singletons. Here the sequenced sample was whole blood, taken in connection with sensitization to the hapten diphenylcyclopropenone (DPC). The clonotype was recovered from a woman aged 45-65 years with alopecia areata. Some clones in this sample may be carry-over from other donors' samples. V is TRBV7-2 and J is TRBJ1-1; D perhaps matches TRBD1 (6 bases). CDR3 in DNA: TGTGCCAGCAGCTGGGCCCAAGGGGGAGCTTTCTTT. Residues: CASSWAQGGAFF.